This passage covers 29 T cell receptor beta chains from one sample sequenced in a study of blood T cell repertoires in COVID-19. Clones were read by immunoSEQ multiplex PCR, and TCRdb kept only the in-frame ones, dropping some. Of around 49,000 clones in the sample, more than 80% are singletons; the top ten hold around 1%. What was sequenced was peripheral blood. The receptors were sampled from a man aged 60-69 years with COVID-19, enrolled during active disease.

J is TRBJ2-7 and V is TRBV19, with D tentatively TRBD2 (5 bases). This CDR3 contains 15 residues. From germline, CDR1 is LNHDA and CDR2 SQIVND (reference sequence). V was cut by 10 bases and J by 0 bases, with 19 bases left in between. The chain's CDR3 is CATALIAGSSYEQYF. The CDR3 nucleotides are TGTGCCACCGCTCTGATCGCGGGCAGCTCCTACGAGCAGTACTTC.

The table lists this clone with a few counts. The V and J genes are TRBV6-5 and TRBJ1-4; 7 bases are a match to TRBD1. This CDR3 is 15 amino acids long. CDR1 and CDR2 (germline): MNHEY, SVGAGI. The ends lost 0 bases at V and 3 bases at J; junction bases unmatched: 1. The CDR3 DNA reads as TGTGCCAGCAGTTACTCCGGGACAGCTAATGAAAAACTGTTTTTT. The encoded protein is CASSYSGTANEKLFF.

The gene calls are TRBV14 and TRBJ2-1, with 15 bases lining up with TRBD2. The J segment lost 7 bases and the V segment lost 1 base, leaving 14 bases of the junction unmatched. The germline gives CDR1 SGHDN, CDR2 FVKESK. The CDR3 is 20 amino acids. In nucleotides, the CDR3 is TGTGCCAGCAGCCAAGTTATGGGGACTAGCGGGAGGTCGATGGGGAATGAGCAGTTCTTC. Amino acids: CASSQVMGTSGRSMGNEQFF.

V is TRBV7-9 and J is TRBJ1-1; 8 nucleotides align to TRBD1. Germline CDR1 SEHNR, CDR2 FQNEAQ (reference sequence). This CDR3 is 14 amino acids long. V trimming: 5 bases; J trimming: 3 bases; junction bases outside the gene matches: 5. This CDR3 reads CASSRGQGDTEAFF. DNA of the CDR3: TGTGCCAGCAGCCGCGGACAGGGAGACACTGAAGCTTTCTTT.

The chain recombines TRBV7-3 with TRBJ2-6, with TRBD1 as a possible D gene (5 bases). Germline CDR1 SGHTA, CDR2 FQGTGA. Trimming took 1 base from V and 1 from J, leaving 11 bases between them. This CDR3 region has 17 residues. The DNA of the CDR3 is TGTGCCAGCAGCTTAAGTTCAGGGCCATCTGGGGCCAACGTCCTGACTTTC. This translates into CASSLSSGPSGANVLTF.

The chain recombines TRBV28 with TRBJ2-7; D may be TRBD2 (5 bases). Germline lookup yields CDR1 MDHEN and CDR2 SYDVKM. Trimming removed 8 bases from V and 4 bases from J, with 21 bases in between. The CDR3 is 15 amino acids. The CDR3 DNA reads as TGTGCCAGCTCGACTAAGGGAAGTTGGGGTTACGAGCAGTACTTC. This encodes CASSTKGSWGYEQYF.

The chain combines TRBV6-5 with TRBJ1-3, with D maybe TRBD1 (5 bases). This CDR3 is built from 15 residues. The V end was cut by 6 bases, the J end by 4 bases, with 16 bases between. CDR1 and CDR2 (germline): MNHEY, SVGAGI. The CDR3 region is CASSKPGIGGNTIYF. The CDR3 nucleotides are TGTGCCAGCAGCAAACCAGGGATTGGAGGAAACACCATATATTTT.

The rearrangement uses TRBV9 and TRBJ2-3; 8 nucleotides agree with TRBD2. CDR1 is SGDLS, CDR2 YYNGEE, per germline. The CDR3 sequence is 17 residues long. V dropped 4 bases and J dropped 0; count of bases not matched to a gene: 10. For the CDR3, the DNA is TGTGCCAGCAGCAAGGGGGGTAGCGGGGTGAGCACAGATACGCAGTATTTT. This encodes CASSKGGSGVSTDTQYF.

The V call is TRBV27, the J call TRBJ2-7, with D perhaps TRBD2 (7 bases). This CDR3 has 13 residues. The V gene's germline CDR1 is MNHEY and CDR2 SMNVEV (reference sequence). Trimming stripped 6 bases from V and 5 bases from J, with 14 bases between. The CDR3, as DNA: TGTGCCAGCAGAAGGGGAGGGGGTAACGAGCAGTACTTC. As protein: CASRRGGGNEQYF.

V and J are TRBV4-1 and TRBJ1-1, with a possible D match to TRBD1 (5 bases). Trimming pared 2 bases from V and 7 bases from J, leaving 17 bases between. The CDR3 is 15 amino acids. The germline V gene has CDR1 MGHRA and CDR2 YSYEKL. The CDR3 DNA is TGCGCCAGCAGCCAACTTAGATCGACCGGGGGTGAAGCTTTCTTT. This translates into CASSQLRSTGGEAFF.

The CDR3 sequence: CASSSPHQVIQETQYF. The CDR3, as DNA: TGTGCCAGCAGTTCCCCCCATCAGGTGATACAAGAGACCCAGTACTTC. The rearrangement links TRBV6-2 or TRBV6-3 to TRBJ2-5; D remains unclear. The CDR3 is made up of 16 amino acids. The germline V and J ends were trimmed by 4 bases and 2 bases, with 17 bases remaining between them. Germline CDR1 reads MNHEY; CDR2 reads SVGEGT.

V usage is TRBV15 and J usage is TRBJ1-2, with 7 nucleotides matching TRBD1. The length of the CDR3 is 17 residues. CDR1 is LNHNV, CDR2 YYDKDF, per germline (reference sequence). With 4 bases clipped from V and 7 bases from J, the junction kept 18 bases outside the gene matches. CDR3 sequence: CATSTRSTGSTVFGYTF. The DNA of the CDR3 is TGTGCCACCAGCACACGATCGACAGGGTCGACCGTGTTTGGCTACACCTTC.

The chain combines TRBV11-2 with TRBJ2-7, with D possibly TRBD2 on 7 matching bases. The CDR3 consists of 16 residues. V lost 5 bases and J 2 bases, leaving 19 bases between the germline ends. Germline V gives CDR1 SGHAT, CDR2 FQNNGV. CDR3 residues: CASSLGEGVFAYEQYF. The CDR3 DNA reads TGTGCCAGCAGCCTTGGGGAGGGGGTCTTCGCCTACGAGCAGTACTTC.

V usage is TRBV10-3 and J usage is TRBJ2-1, with 14 positions matching TRBD2. Trimming at V came to 2 bases and at J to 10 bases, leaving 7 bases not matched to a gene. This CDR3 spans 16 amino acids. CDR1 and CDR2 (germline): ENHRY, SYGVKD. CDR3 protein: CAISETGTSGRKEQFF. In DNA form, the CDR3 reads TGTGCCATCAGTGAGACCGGGACTAGCGGGAGAAAGGAGCAGTTCTTC.

The chain joins TRBV30 to TRBJ1-4; 8 bases fit TRBD1. Germline-derived CDR1 and CDR2 are GTSNPN and SVGIG (reference sequence). The CDR3 has 15 amino acids. J lost 0 bases, V lost 8 bases, and 8 bases had no gene match. This CDR3 reads CAVNRGGATNEKLFF. CDR3 nucleotides: TGTGCCGTCAACAGGGGGGGAGCAACTAATGAAAAACTGTTTTTT.

V usage is TRBV2 and J usage is TRBJ2-7; D is unresolved. Germline loops: CDR1 SNHLY, CDR2 FYNNEI. V was clipped by 8 bases and J by 2 bases, with 16 bases between them. The CDR3 runs to 14 residues. The CDR3 loop is CASGPFHQAYEQYF. The CDR3 nucleotides are TGTGCCAGCGGCCCATTTCACCAGGCCTACGAGCAGTACTTC.

The chain is built from TRBV7-2 and TRBJ2-2; D possibly corresponds to TRBD2 (5 bases). The V end lost 2 bases, the J end lost 3 bases, and 10 bases lay between the germline ends. Looked up from germline, CDR1 is SGHTA and CDR2 is FQGNSA. CDR3 length: 15 amino acids. CDR3 in DNA: TGTGCCAGCAGCTTACTCGGGGATTACACCGGGGAGCTGTTTTTT. Residues: CASSLLGDYTGELFF.

This clone was recorded once. The chain carries TRBV7-2 and TRBJ2-7; perhaps TRBD1 as D (6 bases). Trimming removed 5 bases from V and 7 bases from J, with 18 bases in between. Germline values: CDR1 SGHTA, CDR2 FQGNSA. The CDR3 has 14 residues. The CDR3 reads CASSPRGQLQEQYF. The DNA of the CDR3 is TGTGCCAGCAGCCCCCGGGGACAATTACAAGAGCAGTACTTC.

This chain links TRBV3-1 (or the pseudogene TRBV3-2) with TRBJ1-2; D is undetermined. The V end was cut by 3 bases, the J end by 5 bases, with 7 bases between. The germline CDR1 and CDR2 sequences are LGHDT and YNNKEL (reference sequence). The CDR3 runs to 12 residues. The CDR3 protein is CASSQTGYGYTF. CDR3 coding DNA: TGTGCCAGCAGCCAGACGGGTTATGGCTACACCTTC.

The chain has TRBV2 and TRBJ1-5; D is unresolved. Germline V gives CDR1 SNHLY, CDR2 FYNNEI. The length of the CDR3 is 17 residues. V lost 4 bases to trimming and J lost 0 bases, with 16 bases between them. CDR3 bases: TGTGCCAGCAGTGCTGCCGAGGGAGTAGATAGCAATCAGCCCCAGCATTTT. Translating gives CASSAAEGVDSNQPQHF.

The rearrangement links TRBV19 to TRBJ2-1; TRBD2 matches at 9 bases. The CDR3 sequence is 15 residues long. V lost 2 bases to trimming and J lost 4 bases; unmatched junction nucleotides: 3. Germline V gene sequence: CDR1 LNHDA, CDR2 SQIVND (reference sequence). The CDR3: CASSIKAGGYNEQFF. The CDR3 bases are TGTGCCAGTAGTATAAAAGCGGGGGGTTACAATGAGCAGTTCTTC. The full variable domain, rest sourced from reference TRBV19 and TRBJ2-1, is DGGITQSPKYLFRKEGQNVTLSCEQNLNHDAMYWYRQDPGQGLRLIYYSQIVNDFQKGDIAEGYSVSREKKESFPLTVTSAQKNPTAFYLCASSIKAGGYNEQFFGPGTRLTVL.

This rearrangement joins TRBV11-2 to TRBJ1-1; D is undetermined. The CDR3 loop spans 15 amino acids. In germline, CDR1 is SGHAT, CDR2 FQNNGV. V dropped 3 bases and J dropped 1 base, with 12 bases sitting between them. The chain's CDR3 is CASSLSLSQNTEAFF. CDR3 nucleotides: TGTGCCAGCAGCTTGTCTTTATCACAGAACACTGAAGCTTTCTTT.

V usage is TRBV11-3 and J usage is TRBJ2-7, with D hard to call. Trimming cost V 1 base and J 2 bases, with 6 bases left between them. The CDR3 sequence is 13 residues long. Germline CDR1 is SGHNT and CDR2 is YENEEA. The CDR3 sequence is CASSLGAAYEQYF. The CDR3 bases are TGTGCCAGCAGCTTAGGGGCCGCCTACGAGCAGTACTTC.

V and J are TRBV6-8 and TRBJ2-7, with D perhaps TRBD2 (5 bases). This CDR3 contains 13 residues. Germline V gives CDR1 MNHGY, CDR2 SAAAGT. Trimming shortened V by 9 bases and J by 6 bases, and 18 bases separated the two germline ends. The CDR3 DNA reads as TGTGCCAGGTGGCCCCTCGTGAGGGTCGAGCAGTACTTC. This sequence encodes CARWPLVRVEQYF.

The J gene is TRBJ1-5, the V gene TRBV18; D is perhaps TRBD1 (6 bases). The length of the CDR3 is 15 residues. The V and J ends lost 0 bases and 4 bases respectively, with 10 bases between them. Germline V CDR1 and CDR2: KGHSH, LQKENI. The CDR3 reads CASSPPGTPNQPQHF. CDR3 nucleotides: TGTGCCAGCTCACCACCCGGGACACCAAATCAGCCCCAGCATTTT.

The CDR3 nucleotides are TGTGCCAGCTCACCACAACAGGTCAATCAGCCCCAGCATTTT. Residues: CASSPQQVNQPQHF. The gene calls are TRBV18 and TRBJ1-5; tentative D call: TRBD1 (5 bases). CDR1 KGHSH and CDR2 LQKENI come from the germline V gene. V lost 1 base, J lost 3 bases, and 7 bases lay in between. The CDR3 totals 14 residues.

For the CDR3, the DNA is TGCGCCAGCAGCCTGGGACAGGGAAGTGAAAAACTGTTTTTT. This gives the protein CASSLGQGSEKLFF. The chain employs TRBV4-3 and TRBJ1-4; 9 bases are shared with TRBD1. The CDR3 runs to 14 residues. V was clipped by 4 bases and J by 7 bases; unmatched bases: 4. Germline loops: CDR1 LGHNA, CDR2 YSLEER.

This sequence joins TRBV6-6 and TRBJ2-7; 8 bases agree with TRBD2. Per germline, CDR1 MNHNY and CDR2 SVGAGI (reference sequence). CDR3 length equals 15 residues. J lost 2 bases, V lost 2 bases, and 5 bases had no gene match. CDR3: CASSYGAGGAYEQYF. Written as DNA, the CDR3 is TGTGCCAGCAGTTACGGGGCGGGAGGCGCCTACGAGCAGTACTTC.

The J gene is TRBJ2-6, the V gene TRBV6-5; D not certain. This CDR3 region has 16 residues. CDR1 and CDR2 (germline): MNHEY, SVGAGI. Trimming took off 2 bases at V and 0 bases at J, with 8 bases between the two ends. This CDR3 reads CASSYPVRSGANVLTF. The CDR3 bases are TGTGCCAGCAGTTACCCCGTCCGCTCTGGGGCCAACGTCCTGACTTTC.